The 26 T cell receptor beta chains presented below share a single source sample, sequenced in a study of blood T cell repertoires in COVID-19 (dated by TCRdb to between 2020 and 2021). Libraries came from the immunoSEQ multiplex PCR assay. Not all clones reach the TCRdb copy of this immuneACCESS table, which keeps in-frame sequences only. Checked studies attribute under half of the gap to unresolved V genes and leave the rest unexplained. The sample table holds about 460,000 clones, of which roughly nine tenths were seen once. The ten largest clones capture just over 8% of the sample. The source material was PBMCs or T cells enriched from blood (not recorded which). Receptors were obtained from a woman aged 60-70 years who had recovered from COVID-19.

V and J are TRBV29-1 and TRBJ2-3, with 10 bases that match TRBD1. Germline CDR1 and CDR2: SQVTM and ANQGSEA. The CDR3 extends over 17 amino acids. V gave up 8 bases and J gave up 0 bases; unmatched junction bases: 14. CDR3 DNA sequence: TGCAGCTCGCTCGACCGACAGGGGGCGCGAAGCACAGATACGCAGTATTTT. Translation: CSSLDRQGARSTDTQYF.

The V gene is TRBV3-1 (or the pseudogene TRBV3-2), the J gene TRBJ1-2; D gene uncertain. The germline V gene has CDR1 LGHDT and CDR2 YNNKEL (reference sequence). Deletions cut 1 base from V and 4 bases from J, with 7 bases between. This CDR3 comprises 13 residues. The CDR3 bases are TGTGCCAGCAGCCAAGGGCCCCTCTATGGCTACACCTTC. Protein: CASSQGPLYGYTF.

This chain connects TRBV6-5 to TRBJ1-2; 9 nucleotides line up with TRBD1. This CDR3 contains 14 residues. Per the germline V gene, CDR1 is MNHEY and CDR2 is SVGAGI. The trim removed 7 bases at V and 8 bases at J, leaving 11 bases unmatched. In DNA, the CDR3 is TGTGCCAGCAACATTCTCGACAGGGGGATAGGCTACACCTTC. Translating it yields CASNILDRGIGYTF.

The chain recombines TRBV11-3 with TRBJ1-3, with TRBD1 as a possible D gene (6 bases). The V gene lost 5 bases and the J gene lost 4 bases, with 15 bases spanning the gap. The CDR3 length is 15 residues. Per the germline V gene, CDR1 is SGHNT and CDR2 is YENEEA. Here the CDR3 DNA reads TGTGCCAGCAGCCAGGGGCAGGGGCGCGGAAACACCATATATTTT. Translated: CASSQGQGRGNTIYF.

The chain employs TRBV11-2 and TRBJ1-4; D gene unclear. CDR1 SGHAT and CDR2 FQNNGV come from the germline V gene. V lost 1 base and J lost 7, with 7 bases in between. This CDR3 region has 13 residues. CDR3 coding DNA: TGTGCCAGCAGCTTAGTGGCGGGTGAAAAACTGTTTTTT. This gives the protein CASSLVAGEKLFF.

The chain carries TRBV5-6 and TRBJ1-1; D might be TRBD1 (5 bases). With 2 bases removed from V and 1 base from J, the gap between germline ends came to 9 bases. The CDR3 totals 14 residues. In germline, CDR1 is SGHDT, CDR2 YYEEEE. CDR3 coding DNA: TGTGCCAGCAGCTTCAGGGAGGGGAACACTGAAGCTTTCTTT. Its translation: CASSFREGNTEAFF.

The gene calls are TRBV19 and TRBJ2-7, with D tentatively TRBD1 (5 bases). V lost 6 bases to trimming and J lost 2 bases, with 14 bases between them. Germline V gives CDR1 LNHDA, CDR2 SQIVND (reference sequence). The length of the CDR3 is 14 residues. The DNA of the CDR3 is TGTGCCAGTAGAGAATCAGGGAACCCCTACGAGCAGTACTTC. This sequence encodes CASRESGNPYEQYF.

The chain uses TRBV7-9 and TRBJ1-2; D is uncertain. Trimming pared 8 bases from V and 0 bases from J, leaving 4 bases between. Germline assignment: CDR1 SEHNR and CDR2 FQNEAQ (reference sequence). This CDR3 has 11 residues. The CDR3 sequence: CASPANYGYTF. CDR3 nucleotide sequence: TGTGCCAGCCCAGCTAACTATGGCTACACCTTC. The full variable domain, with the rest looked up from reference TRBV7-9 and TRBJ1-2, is DTGVSQNPRHKITKRGQNVTFRCDPISEHNRLYWYRQTLGQGPEFLTYFQNEAQLEKSRLLSDRFSAERPKGSFSTLEIQRTEQGDSAMYLCASPANYGYTFGSGTRLTVV.

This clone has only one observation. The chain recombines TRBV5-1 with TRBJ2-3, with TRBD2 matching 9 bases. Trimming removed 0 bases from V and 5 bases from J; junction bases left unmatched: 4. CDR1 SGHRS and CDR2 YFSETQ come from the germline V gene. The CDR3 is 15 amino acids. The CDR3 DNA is TGCGCCAGCAGCTTGGAGGTAGCGGGGGAAGATACGCAGTATTTT. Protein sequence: CASSLEVAGEDTQYF.

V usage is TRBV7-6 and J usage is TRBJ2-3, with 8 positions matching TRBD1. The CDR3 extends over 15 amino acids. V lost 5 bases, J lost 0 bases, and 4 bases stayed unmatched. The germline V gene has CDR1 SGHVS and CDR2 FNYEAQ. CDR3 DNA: TGTGCCAGCAGCACCCGACAGGGGAGCACAGATACGCAGTATTTT. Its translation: CASSTRQGSTDTQYF.

CDR3 sequence (DNA): TGTGCCAGCAGCGGCACAGGGGGCGCGGTTTATAATTCACCCCTCCACTTT. Its protein product is CASSGTGGAVYNSPLHF. The rearrangement joins TRBV5-4 to TRBJ1-6; 9 bases line up with TRBD1. Germline V gives CDR1 SGHNT, CDR2 YYREEE (reference sequence). The V segment lost 4 bases and the J segment 4 bases; nucleotides outside the gene matches: 9. This CDR3 region has 17 residues.

CDR3 DNA sequence: TGTGCCAGCAGCCACACTTCCACCGGGGAGCTGTTTTTT. Its translation: CASSHTSTGELFF. This chain uses TRBV3-1 (or the pseudogene TRBV3-2) with TRBJ2-2; unclear D gene. The CDR3 sequence is 13 residues long. Germline CDR1 reads LGHDT; CDR2 reads YNNKEL (reference sequence). V was cut by 3 bases and J by 4 bases, with 6 bases left in between.

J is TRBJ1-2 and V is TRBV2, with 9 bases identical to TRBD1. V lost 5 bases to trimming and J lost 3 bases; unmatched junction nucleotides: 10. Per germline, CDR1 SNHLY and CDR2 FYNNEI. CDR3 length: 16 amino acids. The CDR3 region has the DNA TGTGCCAGCAGTCCGACCGGGACAGGGTTTGACTATGGCTACACCTTC. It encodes CASSPTGTGFDYGYTF.

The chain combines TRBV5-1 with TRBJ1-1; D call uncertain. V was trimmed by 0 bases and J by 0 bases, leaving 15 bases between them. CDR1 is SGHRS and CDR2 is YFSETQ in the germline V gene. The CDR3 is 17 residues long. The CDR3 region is CASSLALGGNLNTEAFF. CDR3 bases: TGCGCCAGCAGCTTGGCCCTGGGAGGGAATTTGAACACTGAAGCTTTCTTT.

As DNA, the CDR3 is TGTGCCAGTAGTCCTCAAGGGAGTGGGGCCAACGTCCTGACTTTC. This sequence encodes CASSPQGSGANVLTF. This rearrangement joins TRBV19 to TRBJ2-6, with a possible D match to TRBD2 (5 bases). V was clipped by 5 bases and J by 3 bases, with 11 bases between them. Germline V gives CDR1 LNHDA, CDR2 SQIVND (reference sequence). This CDR3 is built from 15 residues.

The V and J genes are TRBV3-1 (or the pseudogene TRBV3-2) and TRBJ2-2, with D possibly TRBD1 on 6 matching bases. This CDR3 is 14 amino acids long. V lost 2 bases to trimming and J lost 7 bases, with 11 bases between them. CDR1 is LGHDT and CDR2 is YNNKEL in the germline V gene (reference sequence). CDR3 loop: CASSQRGSSGELFF. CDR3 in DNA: TGTGCCAGCAGCCAAAGGGGGTCGAGCGGGGAGCTGTTTTTT.

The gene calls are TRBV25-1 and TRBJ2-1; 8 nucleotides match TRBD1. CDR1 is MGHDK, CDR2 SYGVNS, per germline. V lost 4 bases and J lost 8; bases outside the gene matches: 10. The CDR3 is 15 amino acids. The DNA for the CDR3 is TGTGCCAGCAGTGCCATACAGGGGGTGGGCGATGAGCAGTTCTTC. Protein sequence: CASSAIQGVGDEQFF.

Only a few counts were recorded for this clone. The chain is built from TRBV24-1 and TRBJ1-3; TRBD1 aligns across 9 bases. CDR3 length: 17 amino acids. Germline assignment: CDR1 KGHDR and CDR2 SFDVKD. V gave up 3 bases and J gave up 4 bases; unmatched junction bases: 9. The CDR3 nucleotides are TGTGCCACCAGTGATCACGGGACAGGGTGGCGAGGAAACACCATATATTTT. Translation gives CATSDHGTGWRGNTIYF.

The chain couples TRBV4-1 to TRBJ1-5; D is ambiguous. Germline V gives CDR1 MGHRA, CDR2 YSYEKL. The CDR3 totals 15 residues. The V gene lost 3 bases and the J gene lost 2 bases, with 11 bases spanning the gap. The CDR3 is CASSQFQFGNQPQHF. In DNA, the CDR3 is TGCGCCAGCAGCCAGTTTCAGTTTGGCAATCAGCCCCAGCATTTT.

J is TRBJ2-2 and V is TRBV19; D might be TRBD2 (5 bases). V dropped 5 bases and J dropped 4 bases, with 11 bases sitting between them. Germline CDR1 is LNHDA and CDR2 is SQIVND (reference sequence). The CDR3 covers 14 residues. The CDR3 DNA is TGTGCCAGTAGTTCCCTAGCCCTCACCGGGGAGCTGTTTTTT. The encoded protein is CASSSLALTGELFF.

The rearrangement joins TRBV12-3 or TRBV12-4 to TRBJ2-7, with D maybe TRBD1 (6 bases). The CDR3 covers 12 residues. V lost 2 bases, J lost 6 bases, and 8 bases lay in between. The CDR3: CASSLFRGEQYV. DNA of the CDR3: TGTGCCAGCAGTTTATTCAGGGGCGAGCAGTACGTC.

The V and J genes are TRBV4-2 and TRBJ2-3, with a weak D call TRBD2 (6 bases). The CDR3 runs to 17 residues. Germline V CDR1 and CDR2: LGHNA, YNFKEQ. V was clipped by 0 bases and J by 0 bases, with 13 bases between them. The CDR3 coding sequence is TGTGCCAGCAGCCAAGATCTAGGGACTTCTAGCACAGATACGCAGTATTTT. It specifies CASSQDLGTSSTDTQYF.

The CDR3 DNA is TGCGCCAGCAGCCAATCTGGAGGGGTGGGGCGCTCTGGAAACACCATATATTTT. This translates into CASSQSGGVGRSGNTIYF. This chain joins TRBV4-1 and TRBJ1-3; D is possibly TRBD1 (5 bases). Trimming left V 2 bases short and J 0 bases short, with 17 bases between. This CDR3 has 18 residues. Germline assignment: CDR1 MGHRA and CDR2 YSYEKL.

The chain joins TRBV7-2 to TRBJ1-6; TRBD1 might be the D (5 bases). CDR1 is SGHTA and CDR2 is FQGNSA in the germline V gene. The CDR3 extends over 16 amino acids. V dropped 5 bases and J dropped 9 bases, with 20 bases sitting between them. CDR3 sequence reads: CASSPRGIPLISPLHF. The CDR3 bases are TGTGCCAGCAGCCCCCGGGGGATCCCCTTGATTTCACCCCTCCACTTT.

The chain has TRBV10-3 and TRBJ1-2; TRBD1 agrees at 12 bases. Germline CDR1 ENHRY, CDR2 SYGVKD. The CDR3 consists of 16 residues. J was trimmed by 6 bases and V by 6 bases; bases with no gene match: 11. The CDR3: CAISPPGQGARDGYTF. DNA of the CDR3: TGTGCCATCAGCCCCCCGGGACAGGGGGCGCGGGATGGCTACACCTTC.

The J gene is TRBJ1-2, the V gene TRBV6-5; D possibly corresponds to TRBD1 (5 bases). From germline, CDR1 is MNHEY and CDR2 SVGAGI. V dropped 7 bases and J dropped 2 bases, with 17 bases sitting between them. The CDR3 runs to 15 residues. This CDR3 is CASTSGGMRNYGYTF. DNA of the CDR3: TGTGCCAGCACCAGCGGGGGAATGAGGAACTATGGCTACACCTTC.